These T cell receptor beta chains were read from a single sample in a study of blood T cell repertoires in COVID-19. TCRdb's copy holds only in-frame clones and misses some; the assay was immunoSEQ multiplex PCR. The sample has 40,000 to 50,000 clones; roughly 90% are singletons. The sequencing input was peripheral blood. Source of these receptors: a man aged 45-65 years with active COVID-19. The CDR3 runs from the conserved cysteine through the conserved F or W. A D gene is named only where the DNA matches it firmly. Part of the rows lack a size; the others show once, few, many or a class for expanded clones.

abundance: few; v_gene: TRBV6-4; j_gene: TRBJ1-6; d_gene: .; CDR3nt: TGTGCCAGCAGACAGGATTTATATTCACCCCTCCACTTT; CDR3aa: CASRQDLYSPLHF
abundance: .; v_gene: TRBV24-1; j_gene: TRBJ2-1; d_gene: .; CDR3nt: TGTGCCACCAGTGATACCACAGGGCTTGACCCTTACAATGAGCAGTTCTTC; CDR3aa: CATSDTTGLDPYNEQFF
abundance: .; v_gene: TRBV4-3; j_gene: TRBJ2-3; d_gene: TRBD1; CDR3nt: TGCGCCAGCAGCCAGGAACCCGGGACAGGGTCCGATACGCAGTATTTT; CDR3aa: CASSQEPGTGSDTQYF
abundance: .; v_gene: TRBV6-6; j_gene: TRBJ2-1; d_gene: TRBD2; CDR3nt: TGTGCCAGCAGGGGTCGGGAGGGCTCCTACAATGAGCAGTTCTTC; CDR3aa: CASRGREGSYNEQFF
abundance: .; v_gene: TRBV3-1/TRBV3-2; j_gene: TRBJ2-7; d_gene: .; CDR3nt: TGTGCCAGCAGCCAAAGTCTCGCGACTAGACCTCGGTCCTACGAGCAGTACTTC; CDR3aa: CASSQSLATRPRSYEQYF
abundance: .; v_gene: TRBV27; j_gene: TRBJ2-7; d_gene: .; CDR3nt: TGTGCCAGCAGTTTGGGGATCGAGGGAGGACGAGTCTTC; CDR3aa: CASSLGIEGGRVF
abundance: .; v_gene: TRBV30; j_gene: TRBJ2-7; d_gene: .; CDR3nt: TGTGCCTGGAGTCCTCCGGGGGACGACCCCTCTGAGCAGTACTTC; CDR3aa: CAWSPPGDDPSEQYF
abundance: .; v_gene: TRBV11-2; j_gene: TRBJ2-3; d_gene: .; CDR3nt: TGTGCCAGCAGCCTCCAGTCCCCGGATACGCAGTATTTT; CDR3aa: CASSLQSPDTQYF
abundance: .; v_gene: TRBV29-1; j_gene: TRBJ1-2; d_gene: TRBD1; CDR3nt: TGCAGCGTTGAAGATTGGCAGGGGGCTTATTATGGCTACACCTTC; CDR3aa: CSVEDWQGAYYGYTF
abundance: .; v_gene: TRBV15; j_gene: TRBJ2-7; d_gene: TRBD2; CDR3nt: TGTGCCACCAGCAGGGGACTAGCGGGATCCTACGAGCAGTACTTC; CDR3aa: CATSRGLAGSYEQYF
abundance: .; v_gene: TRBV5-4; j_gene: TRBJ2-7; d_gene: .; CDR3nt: TGTGCCAGCAGCTCCCGAGGGGGGGTCCACGAGCAGTACTTC; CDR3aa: CASSSRGGVHEQYF
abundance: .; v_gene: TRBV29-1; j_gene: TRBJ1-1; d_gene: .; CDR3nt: TGCAGCGTTGTAGGACAGAGGACTGAAGCTTTCTTT; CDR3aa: CSVVGQRTEAFF
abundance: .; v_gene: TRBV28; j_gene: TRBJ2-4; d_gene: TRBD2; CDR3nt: TGTGCCAGCAGTCTACCTAGCGGGACCAAAAACATTCAGTACTTC; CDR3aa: CASSLPSGTKNIQYF
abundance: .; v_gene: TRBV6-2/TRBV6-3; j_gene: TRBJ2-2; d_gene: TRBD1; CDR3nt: TGTGCCAGCAGTGCCATACAGGGGGCAATGGCCGGGGAGCTGTTTTTT; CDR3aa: CASSAIQGAMAGELFF
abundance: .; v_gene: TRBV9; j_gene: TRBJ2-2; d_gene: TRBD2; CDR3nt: TGTGCCAGCAGCGCTGTCGGGGGGTCCGGGGAGCTGTTTTTT; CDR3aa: CASSAVGGSGELFF
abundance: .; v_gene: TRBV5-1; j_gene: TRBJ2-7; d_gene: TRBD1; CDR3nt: TGCGCCAGCAGCGGCGGGACAGGGGCGCGGTACGAGCAGTACTTC; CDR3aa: CASSGGTGARYEQYF
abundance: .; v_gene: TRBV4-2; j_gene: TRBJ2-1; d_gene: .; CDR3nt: TGTGCCAGCAGACCTACGGGCTCCTACAATGAGCAGTTCTTC; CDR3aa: CASRPTGSYNEQFF
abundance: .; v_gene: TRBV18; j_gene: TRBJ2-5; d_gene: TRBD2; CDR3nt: TGTGCCAGCTCACCACCGAAACTAGCGGGAGGGGAGACCCAGTACTTC; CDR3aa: CASSPPKLAGGETQYF
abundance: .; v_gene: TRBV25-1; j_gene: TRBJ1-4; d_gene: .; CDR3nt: TGTGCCAGCAGGACAGGCATTGCCTTTTGGAATGAAAAACTGTTTTTT; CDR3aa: CASRTGIAFWNEKLFF
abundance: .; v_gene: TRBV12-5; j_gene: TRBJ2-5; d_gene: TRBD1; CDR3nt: TGTGCTAGTGGAGGGACAGGGGGTGAAGAGACCCAGTACTTC; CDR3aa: CASGGTGGEETQYF
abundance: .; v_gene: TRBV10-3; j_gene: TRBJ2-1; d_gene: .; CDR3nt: TGTGCCATCAGTGAGGTGGGAGCCTACAATGAGCAGTTCTTC; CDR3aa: CAISEVGAYNEQFF
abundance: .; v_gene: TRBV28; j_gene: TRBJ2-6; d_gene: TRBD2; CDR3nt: TGTGCCAGCAGAGACCCAGCGGGAGTCTTCTCTGGGGCCAACGTCCTGACTTTC; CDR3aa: CASRDPAGVFSGANVLTF
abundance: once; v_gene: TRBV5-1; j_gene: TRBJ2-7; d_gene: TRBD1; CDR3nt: TGCGCCAGCTCCAGGTCCCAGGGGGACGAGCAGTACTTC; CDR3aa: CASSRSQGDEQYF
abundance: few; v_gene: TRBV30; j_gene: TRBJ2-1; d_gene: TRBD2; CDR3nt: TGTGCCTGGAGTGTAGGACTAGCGGGAGGCAATGAGCAGTTCTTC; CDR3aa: CAWSVGLAGGNEQFF
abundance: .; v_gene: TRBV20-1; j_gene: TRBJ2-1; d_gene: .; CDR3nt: TGCAGTGCTAGTAGACACGTTAGCTCCTACAATGAGCAGTTCTTC; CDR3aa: CSASRHVSSYNEQFF
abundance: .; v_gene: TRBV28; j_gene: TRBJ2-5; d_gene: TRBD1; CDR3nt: TGTGCCAGCATCAGGGGGGAGACCCAGTACTTC; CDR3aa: CASIRGETQYF
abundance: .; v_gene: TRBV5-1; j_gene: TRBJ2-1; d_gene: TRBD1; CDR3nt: TGCGCCAGCAGCTTGGTCCAGGGGGTTCAGAATGAGCAGTTCTTC; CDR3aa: CASSLVQGVQNEQFF
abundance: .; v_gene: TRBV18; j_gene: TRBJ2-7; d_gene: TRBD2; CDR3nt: TGTGCCAGCTCCCCTCGGGGGGGGGCCTACGAGCAGTACTTC; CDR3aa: CASSPRGGAYEQYF
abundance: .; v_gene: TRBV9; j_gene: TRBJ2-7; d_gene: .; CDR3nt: TGTGCCAGCAGCGTAGGGGGGGACTGGGGCGAGCAGTACTTC; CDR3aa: CASSVGGDWGEQYF
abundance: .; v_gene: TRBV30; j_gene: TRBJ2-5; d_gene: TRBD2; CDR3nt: TGTGCCTGGAGTGTACCCCGGACTAGCGGGAGGCAGACCCAGTACTTC; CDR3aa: CAWSVPRTSGRQTQYF
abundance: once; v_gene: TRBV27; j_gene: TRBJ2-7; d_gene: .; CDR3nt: TGTGCCAGCAGTTTATATCCCAACGAGCAGTACTTC; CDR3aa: CASSLYPNEQYF
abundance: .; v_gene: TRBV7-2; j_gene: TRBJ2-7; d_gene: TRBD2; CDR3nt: TGTGCCAGCAGCTTAGGGGGGGGGTCCTACTACGAGCAGTACTTC; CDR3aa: CASSLGGGSYYEQYF
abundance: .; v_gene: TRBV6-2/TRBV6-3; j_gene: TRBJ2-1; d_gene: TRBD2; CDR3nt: TGTGCCAGCAGTTTCCTAACGGGAGGTTATGAGCAGTTCTTC; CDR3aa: CASSFLTGGYEQFF
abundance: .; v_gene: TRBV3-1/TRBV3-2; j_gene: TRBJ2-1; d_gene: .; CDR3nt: TGTGCCAGCAGCCAAGAGAGGATCCGGGATGAGCAGTTCTTC; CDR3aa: CASSQERIRDEQFF
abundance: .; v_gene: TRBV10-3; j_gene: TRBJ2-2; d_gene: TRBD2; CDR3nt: TGTGCCATCAGTGAGTCGTTCCCAGGACTAGCGGGAGTGGCCGGGGAGCTGTTTTTT; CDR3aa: CAISESFPGLAGVAGELFF
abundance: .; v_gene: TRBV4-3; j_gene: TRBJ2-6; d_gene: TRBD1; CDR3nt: TGCGCCAGCAGCCAAGAGGGGCAGGGGGCTTACTCTGGGGCCAACGTCCTGACTTTC; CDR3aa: CASSQEGQGAYSGANVLTF
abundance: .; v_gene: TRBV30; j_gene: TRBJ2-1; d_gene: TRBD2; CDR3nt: TGTGCCTGGGAAGGGACTAGCGGGGGTAATGAGCAGTTCTTC; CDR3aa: CAWEGTSGGNEQFF
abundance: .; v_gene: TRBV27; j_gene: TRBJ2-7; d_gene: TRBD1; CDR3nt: TGTGCCAGCAGTTTCACCGGGACAGGGGGCTACGAGCAGTACTTC; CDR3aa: CASSFTGTGGYEQYF
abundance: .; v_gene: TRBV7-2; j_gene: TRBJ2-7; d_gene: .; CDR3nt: TGTGCCAGCAGCTTAAGCCGCACCTACGAGCAGTACTTC; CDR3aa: CASSLSRTYEQYF
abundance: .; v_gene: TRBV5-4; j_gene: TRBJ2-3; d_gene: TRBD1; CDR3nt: TGTGCCAGCAGCCTGGACAGGCTATCCTCTAGCACAGATACGCAGTATTTT; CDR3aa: CASSLDRLSSSTDTQYF
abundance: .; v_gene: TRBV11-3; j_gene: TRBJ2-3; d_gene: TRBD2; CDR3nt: TGTGCCAGCAGCTTAAACCTTCTCCTAGCGGGAGGCCGTGGCACAGATACGCAGTATTTT; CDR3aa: CASSLNLLLAGGRGTDTQYF
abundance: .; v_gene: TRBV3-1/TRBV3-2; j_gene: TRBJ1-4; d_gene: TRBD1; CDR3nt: TGTGCCAGCAGCCACCGGGACAGAAATGAAAAACTGTTTTTT; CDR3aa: CASSHRDRNEKLFF
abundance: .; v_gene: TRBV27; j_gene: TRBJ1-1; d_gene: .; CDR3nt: TGTGCCAGCAGTTTAACTCCCGGGGACATCGGGACTGAAGCTTTCTTT; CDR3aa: CASSLTPGDIGTEAFF
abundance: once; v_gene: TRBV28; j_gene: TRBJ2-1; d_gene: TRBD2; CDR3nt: TGTGCCAGCAGGGGCCCGGCGGGAGGGCCCTCCTACAATGAGCAGTTCTTC; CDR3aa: CASRGPAGGPSYNEQFF
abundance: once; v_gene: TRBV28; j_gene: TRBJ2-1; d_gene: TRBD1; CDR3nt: TGTGCCAGCAGTTTGGGGCAGGGGGCGGGAAGTCCCTACAATGAGCAGTTCTTC; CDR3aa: CASSLGQGAGSPYNEQFF
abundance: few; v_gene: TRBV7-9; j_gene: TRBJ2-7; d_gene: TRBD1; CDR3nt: TGTGCCAGCAGCACCGACAGGGCCCCCCGGGGACGGTACGAGCAGTACTTC; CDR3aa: CASSTDRAPRGRYEQYF
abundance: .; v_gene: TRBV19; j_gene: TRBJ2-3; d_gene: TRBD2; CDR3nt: TGTGCCAGTAGTAGTCTAGCGGGAGTGAGTACAGATACGCAGTATTTT; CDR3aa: CASSSLAGVSTDTQYF
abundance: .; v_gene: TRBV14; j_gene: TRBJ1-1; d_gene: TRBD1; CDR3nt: TGTGCCAGCAGCCAAGTCCCGGGACAGATGAACACTGAAGCTTTCTTT; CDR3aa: CASSQVPGQMNTEAFF
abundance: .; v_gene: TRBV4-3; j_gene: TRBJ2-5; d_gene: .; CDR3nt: TGCGCCAGCAGCCAAGTCCCAGGGGCTGGCGAGACCCAGTACTTC; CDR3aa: CASSQVPGAGETQYF
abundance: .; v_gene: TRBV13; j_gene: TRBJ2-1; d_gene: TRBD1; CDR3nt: TGTGCCAGCAGCTTAGGGACAGGGGGGATTCGGAATGAGCAGTTCTTC; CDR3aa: CASSLGTGGIRNEQFF
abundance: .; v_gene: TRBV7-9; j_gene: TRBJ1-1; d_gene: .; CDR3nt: TGTGCCAGCAGCCCTCAGGGGTTCACTGAAGCTTTCTTT; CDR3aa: CASSPQGFTEAFF
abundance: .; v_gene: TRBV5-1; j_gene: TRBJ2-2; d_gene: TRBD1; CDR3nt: TGCGCCAGCAGCTTGGTCTCAGGGGGCAATGGTTACACCGGGGAGCTGTTTTTT; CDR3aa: CASSLVSGGNGYTGELFF